The 14 T cell receptor beta chains below all came from one sample that was sequenced in a study of T-cell memory formation after mild COVID-19. One entry per CDR3 protein, called by TCRdb with MiXCR from the 5' RACE reads. The data hold 400,000 to 500,000 distinct CDR3 sequences, with 20% observed a single time. The sample consisted of PBMCs or a T cell subset sorted from them (not recorded which). These receptors came from an adult woman who had mild COVID-19 (a few samples of this study predate the infection). Cell type and time point are not known.

This clonotype appeared a few times. V usage is TRBV19 and J usage is TRBJ2-3; no clear D. The CDR3 consists of 10 residues. Deletions cut 9 bases from V and 4 bases from J, with 5 bases between. Germline V CDR1 and CDR2: LNHDA, SQIVND (reference sequence). Written as DNA, the CDR3 is TGTGCCAGCGCGGCAGATACGCAGTATTTT. As protein: CASAADTQYF.

J is TRBJ1-6 and V is TRBV25-1; D is ambiguous. The V end lost 1 base, the J end lost 9 bases, and 13 bases lay between the germline ends. The germline CDR1 and CDR2 sequences are MGHDK and SYGVNS. This CDR3 is 15 amino acids long. CDR3 residues: CASSEFGKRSSPLHF. In DNA, the CDR3 is TGTGCCAGCAGTGAATTCGGGAAAAGGAGTTCACCCCTCCACTTT. The full variable domain, in which reference TRBV25-1 and TRBJ1-6 provide the parts outside the CDR3, is EADIYQTPRYLVIGTGKKITLECSQTMGHDKMYWYQQDPGMELHLIHYSYGVNSTEKGDLSSESTVSRIRTEHFPLTLESARPSHTSQYLCASSEFGKRSSPLHFGNGTRLTVT.

V gene TRBV29-1 combines with J gene TRBJ2-5; possible D gene TRBD1, 6 bases. V lost 4 bases to trimming and J lost 7 bases, with 22 bases between them. The CDR3 covers 15 residues. Per germline, CDR1 SQVTM and CDR2 ANQGSEA. DNA of the CDR3: TGCAGCGTTGGAGGGCCCGGGACACCCGCCGGGACCCAGTACTTC. This sequence encodes CSVGGPGTPAGTQYF. The variable domain in full, with the rest retrieved from reference TRBV29-1 and TRBJ2-5, is SAVISQKPSRDICQRGTSLTIQCQVDSQVTMMFWYRQQPGQSLTLIATANQGSEATYESGFVIDKFPISRPNLTFSTLTVSNMSPEDSSIYLCSVGGPGTPAGTQYFGPGTRLLVL.

Ten or more counts support this clonotype. The gene calls are TRBV7-2 and TRBJ2-1; TRBD2 matches 12 bases. From germline, CDR1 is SGHTA and CDR2 FQGNSA. The CDR3 is 17 residues long. After removal of 1 base from V and 4 bases from J, the junction contained 5 bases not matched to a gene. The CDR3 spells CASSLGRLAGAYNEQFF. The CDR3 bases are TGTGCCAGCAGCTTAGGCCGACTAGCGGGAGCATACAATGAGCAGTTCTTC.

A few counts support this clonotype. The chain recombines TRBV5-5 with TRBJ2-1, with TRBD1 identical over 10 bases. Looked up from germline, CDR1 is SGHKS and CDR2 is YYEKEE (reference sequence). With 5 bases clipped from V and 3 bases from J, the junction kept 5 bases outside the gene matches. This CDR3 comprises 15 residues. CDR3 region: CASRGGQGGYNEQFF. The CDR3 bases are TGTGCCAGCAGGGGAGGACAGGGGGGCTACAATGAGCAGTTCTTC. Variable domain in full (rest from reference TRBV5-5 and TRBJ2-1): DAGVTQSPTHLIKTRGQQVTLRCSPISGHKSVSWYQQVLGQGPQFIFQYYEKEERGRGNFPDRFSARQFPNYSSELNVNALLLGDSALYLCASRGGQGGYNEQFFGPGTRLTVL.

The chain joins TRBV9 to TRBJ2-7; D uncertain. Germline V lookup: CDR1 SGDLS, CDR2 YYNGEE. This CDR3 is built from 14 residues. V was trimmed by 0 bases and J by 7 bases, leaving 14 bases between them. The CDR3 DNA reads as TGTGCCAGCAGCGTAGCTAGTCGGACGGAAGAGCAGTACTTC. Its protein product is CASSVASRTEEQYF.

This clonotype came up a few times. The chain joins TRBV5-1 to TRBJ1-4; the match to TRBD1 covers 7 bases. The CDR3 has 15 residues. Germline CDR1 is SGHRS and CDR2 is YFSETQ. V dropped 3 bases and J dropped 5; count of bases not matched to a gene: 7. Written as DNA, the CDR3 is TGCGCCAGCAGCTCAACGGGACAGTTAAATGAAAAACTGTTTTTT. Protein sequence: CASSSTGQLNEKLFF. Full variable domain (rest looked up from reference TRBV5-1 and TRBJ1-4): KAGVTQTPRYLIKTRGQQVTLSCSPISGHRSVSWYQQTPGQGLQFLFEYFSETQRNKGNFPGRFSGRQFSNSRSEMNVSTLELGDSALYLCASSSTGQLNEKLFFGSGTQLSVL.

In regard to this clonotype: Germline and junction disagree at one end, which may indicate a read error. The CDR3 DNA is TGCGCCAGCAGCAAAGAGGGGTCAGCGGGAGCGTACGAGCAGTACTTC. Translation: CASSKEGSAGAYEQYF. V usage is TRBV4-3 and J usage is TRBJ2-7; 8 bases are a match to TRBD2. The germline V gene has CDR1 LGHNA and CDR2 YSLEER. The CDR3 extends over 16 amino acids.

This clonotype has just a few counts. A much larger clonotype is one base distant, so this may be a read error. This rearrangement joins TRBV15 to TRBJ1-5; D is possibly TRBD1 (6 bases). The germline CDR1 and CDR2 sequences are LNHNV and YYDKDF (reference sequence). CDR3 length: 18 residues. CDR3 sequence reads: CATRRGEARYGGNQPHHF. CDR3 sequence (DNA): TGTGCCACCAGGAGGGGGGAGGCGAGGTATGGTGGCAATCAGCCCCACCATTTT. Looking up the rest from reference TRBV15 and TRBJ1-5 gives the full variable domain: DAMVIQNPRYQVTQFGKPVTLSCSQTLNHNVMYWYQQKSSQAPKLLFHYYDKDFNNEADTPDNFQSRRPNTSFCFLDIRSPGLGDTAMYLCATRRGEARYGGNQPHHFGDGTRLSIL.

The chain uses TRBV9 and TRBJ1-3; no reliable D call. The germline gives CDR1 SGDLS, CDR2 YYNGEE. Trimming took 5 bases from V and 0 from J, leaving 9 bases between them. The CDR3 is made up of 14 amino acids. CDR3 sequence (DNA): TGTGCCAGCAGGAGGGAAGACTCTGGAAACACCATATATTTT. It codes for CASRREDSGNTIYF.

The chain carries TRBV7-9 and TRBJ1-4; no definite D call. Trimming stripped 5 bases from V and 5 bases from J, with 12 bases between. There are 14 residues in the CDR3. Germline CDR1 reads SEHNR; CDR2 reads FQNEAQ (reference sequence). The CDR3 nucleotides read TGTGCCAGCAGCCGCAAGGGCCCGAATGAAAAACTGTTTTTT. Translated: CASSRKGPNEKLFF. The variable domain in full, with the rest retrieved from reference TRBV7-9 and TRBJ1-4, is DTGVSQNPRHKITKRGQNVTFRCDPISEHNRLYWYRQTLGQGPEFLTYFQNEAQLEKSRLLSDRFSAERPKGSFSTLEIQRTEQGDSAMYLCASSRKGPNEKLFFGSGTQLSVL.

J is TRBJ1-2 and V is TRBV3-1; 8 nucleotides line up with TRBD1. The length of the CDR3 is 12 residues. Germline lookup yields CDR1 LGHDT and CDR2 YNNKEL (reference sequence). Trimming removed 7 bases from V and 7 bases from J; junction bases left unmatched: 5. CDR3: CASTRTGSGYTF. As DNA, the CDR3 is TGTGCCAGCACCCGGACAGGGAGTGGCTACACCTTC.

A few counts support this clonotype. The chain recombines TRBV27 with TRBJ1-1; D perhaps matches TRBD1 (5 bases). V lost 3 bases to trimming and J lost 0 bases, with 11 bases between them. CDR3 length equals 15 residues. CDR1 and CDR2 from the germline V gene are MNHEY and SMNVEV (reference sequence). CDR3 residues: CASSFTKGMNTEAFF. CDR3 nucleotides: TGTGCCAGCAGTTTTACCAAGGGGATGAACACTGAAGCTTTCTTT.

This clonotype showed up just a few times. V is TRBV6-5 and J is TRBJ2-7, with D unresolved. This CDR3 has 13 amino acids. Trimming took off 6 bases at V and 4 bases at J, with 13 bases between the two ends. Germline V gives CDR1 MNHEY, CDR2 SVGAGI. In DNA form, the CDR3 reads TGTGCCAGCAGGCAAGATTTACCGTACGAGCAGTACTTC. Amino acids: CASRQDLPYEQYF.